This section outlines one TCR beta chain sequence together with its context. The data were obtained in a study of T-cell reconstitution after alpha-beta-depleted transplantation in children. It was with unique molecular identifiers that the TCRbeta library was prepared. TCRdb passed the PCR reads through MiXCR, listing each CDR3 protein once. In the table there are roughly 350,000 distinct CDR3 sequences, about 9.3% of which are singletons. Sequenced material: PBMCs from the stem cell graft donor, taken from the stem cell graft. This sequence was found in a human donor who donated a stem cell graft to a child with acute lymphoblastic leukemia.

The CDR3 reads CASSQGTGTLGEQYF. The CDR3 DNA reads as TGTGCCAGCAGCCAGGGCACTGGCACCTTGGGGGAGCAGTACTTC. The chain couples TRBV4-2 to TRBJ2-7; no definite D call. Germline values: CDR1 LGHNA, CDR2 YNFKEQ. The CDR3 loop spans 15 amino acids. The V and J ends lost 3 bases and 7 bases respectively, with 19 bases between them.